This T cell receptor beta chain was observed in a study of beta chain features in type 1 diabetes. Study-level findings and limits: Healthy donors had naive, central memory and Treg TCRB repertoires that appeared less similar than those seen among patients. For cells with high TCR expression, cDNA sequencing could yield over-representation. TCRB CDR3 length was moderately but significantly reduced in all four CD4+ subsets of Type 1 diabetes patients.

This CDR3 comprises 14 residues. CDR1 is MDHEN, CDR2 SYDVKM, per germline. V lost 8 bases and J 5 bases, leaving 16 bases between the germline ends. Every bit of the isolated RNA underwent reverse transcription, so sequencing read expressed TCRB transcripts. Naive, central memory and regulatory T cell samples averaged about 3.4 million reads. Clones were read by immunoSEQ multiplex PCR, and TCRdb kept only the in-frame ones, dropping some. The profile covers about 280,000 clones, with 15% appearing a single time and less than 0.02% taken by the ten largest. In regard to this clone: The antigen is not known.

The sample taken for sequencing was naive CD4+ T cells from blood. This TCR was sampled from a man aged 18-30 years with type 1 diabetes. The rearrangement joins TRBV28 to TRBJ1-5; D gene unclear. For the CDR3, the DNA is TGTGCCAGCCTAAGGTGGGAGTCGGATCAGCCCCAGCATTTT. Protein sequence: CASLRWESDQPQHF.